Shown below are 15 T cell receptor beta chains from a single sample sequenced in a study of CDR3 diversity in severe acne. TCRdb analysed the PCR reads with MiXCR anew, one entry per CDR3 protein. Of roughly 100,000 distinct CDR3 sequences in the sample, roughly half are singletons; the top ten hold about an eighth. The sequenced sample was blood. Receptors originate from a male donor with acne.

This clonotype was observed a handful of times. The V gene is TRBV6-1, the J gene TRBJ2-3; D gene uncertain. CDR3 length: 14 residues. CDR1 is MNHNS, CDR2 SASEGT, per germline. V gave up 6 bases and J gave up 0 bases, with 10 bases separating them. CDR3 protein: CASRIDSSTDTQYF. The CDR3, as DNA: TGTGCCAGCAGGATAGACTCTAGCACAGATACGCAGTATTTT.

As to this clonotype: A read error may explain this, as a much larger clone is one base away. The chain employs TRBV6-5 and TRBJ2-2; the D is unclear. Per the germline V gene, CDR1 is MNHEY and CDR2 is SVGAGI. V lost 6 bases, J lost 4 bases, and 9 bases lay in between. The CDR3 is 13 residues long. CDR3 protein: CASRQPSTGELFF. Written as DNA, the CDR3 is TGTGCCAGCAGACAACCGAGCACCGGGGAGCTGTTTTTT.

In DNA, the CDR3 is TGTGCCAGCAGTTTGGGGTCGGGAAACACTGAAGCTTTCTTT. Translated, it gives CASSLGSGNTEAFF. J is TRBJ1-1 and V is TRBV6-1, with D unclear. CDR1 and CDR2 (germline): MNHNS, SASEGT. The CDR3 sequence is 14 residues long. The V gene lost 5 bases and the J gene lost 2 bases, with 12 bases spanning the gap.

This clonotype has more than one count but fewer than ten. The rearrangement joins TRBV19 to TRBJ1-1; D is ambiguous. Trimming took 3 bases from V and 1 from J, leaving 3 bases between them. Looked up from germline, CDR1 is LNHDA and CDR2 is SQIVND (reference sequence). The CDR3 has 12 residues. CDR3 in DNA: TGTGCCAGTAGTATCGGGAACACTGAAGCTTTCTTT. This sequence encodes CASSIGNTEAFF.

This clonotype has at least ten counts. The rearrangement links TRBV9 to TRBJ2-5; TRBD2 aligns across 10 bases. The germline V gene encodes CDR1 SGDLS and CDR2 YYNGEE. This CDR3 contains 14 residues. The ends lost 4 bases at V and 5 bases at J; junction bases unmatched: 5. The CDR3 sequence is CASSPGLAWETQYF. For the CDR3, the DNA is TGTGCCAGCAGCCCGGGACTAGCGTGGGAGACCCAGTACTTC.

V and J are TRBV10-3 and TRBJ1-1; 7 bases are shared with TRBD1. With 6 bases clipped from V and 0 bases from J, the junction kept 4 bases outside the gene matches. The CDR3 loop spans 14 amino acids. In germline, CDR1 is ENHRY, CDR2 SYGVKD. Here the CDR3 reads CAIRLDRVNTEAFF. As DNA, the CDR3 is TGTGCCATCAGATTAGACAGGGTGAACACTGAAGCTTTCTTT.

The table lists this clonotype with many counts. CDR3 residues: CATSREEEAGELFF. In nucleotides, the CDR3 is TGTGCCACCAGCAGAGAGGAAGAGGCCGGGGAGCTGTTTTTT. This chain connects TRBV15 to TRBJ2-2; D is ambiguous. This CDR3 has 14 residues. V gave up 0 bases and J gave up 6 bases, with 8 bases separating them. Germline assignment: CDR1 LNHNV and CDR2 YYDKDF (reference sequence). The full variable domain, rest sourced from reference TRBV15 and TRBJ2-2, is DAMVIQNPRYQVTQFGKPVTLSCSQTLNHNVMYWYQQKSSQAPKLLFHYYDKDFNNEADTPDNFQSRRPNTSFCFLDIRSPGLGDTAMYLCATSREEEAGELFFGEGSRLTVL.

Only a few counts were recorded for this clonotype. V usage is TRBV10-3 and J usage is TRBJ2-7, with 10 bases matching TRBD2. V lost 2 bases, J lost 3 bases, and 4 bases stayed unmatched. The CDR3 totals 15 residues. From germline, CDR1 is ENHRY and CDR2 SYGVKD. This chain's CDR3 is CAISEGTSAFYEQYF. The CDR3 DNA is TGTGCCATCAGTGAGGGGACTAGCGCTTTCTACGAGCAGTACTTC.

The J gene is TRBJ2-2, the V gene TRBV5-1; 8 bases are shared with TRBD1. With V trimmed by 4 bases and J by 1 base, 3 bases remained unmatched. Germline CDR1 SGHRS, CDR2 YFSETQ. The length of the CDR3 is 15 residues. The CDR3 region is CASSGGTGNTGELFF. The CDR3 DNA reads as TGCGCCAGCAGCGGCGGGACAGGGAACACCGGGGAGCTGTTTTTT. Together with reference TRBV5-1 and TRBJ2-2, the CDR3 gives the full variable domain: KAGVTQTPRYLIKTRGQQVTLSCSPISGHRSVSWYQQTPGQGLQFLFEYFSETQRNKGNFPGRFSGRQFSNSRSEMNVSTLELGDSALYLCASSGGTGNTGELFFGEGSRLTVL.

A word on this clonotype: One end of the junction does not line up with germline, which may come from a read error. The chain couples TRBV7-6 to TRBJ2-5; possible D gene TRBD2, 5 bases. CDR3 length: 12 amino acids. Germline CDR1 and CDR2: SGHVS and FNYEAQ. CDR3 region: CAGSLDGETQYF. The CDR3 nucleotides are TGTGCCGGCAGTTTAGACGGGGAGACCCAGTATTTC. The full variable domain, its missing parts supplied by reference TRBV7-6 and TRBJ2-5, is GAGVSQSPRYKVTKRGQDVALRCDPISGHVSLYWYRQALGQGPEFLTYFNYEAQQDKSGLPNDRFSAERPEGSISTLTIQRTEQRDSAMYRCAGSLDGETQYFGPGTRLLVL.

This clonotype was observed at least ten times. The rearrangement uses TRBV20-1 and TRBJ2-3, with TRBD2 matching over 13 bases. The germline gives CDR1 DFQATT, CDR2 SNEGSKA (reference sequence). The J segment lost 1 base and the V segment lost 5 bases, leaving 3 bases of the junction unmatched. The CDR3 is 15 amino acids. Here the CDR3 DNA reads TGCAGTGCTGATACTAGCGGGAGGGGCACAGATACGCAGTATTTT. Protein: CSADTSGRGTDTQYF.

The chain uses TRBV2 and TRBJ2-1; 7 nucleotides match TRBD1. The CDR3 is 17 residues long. The trim removed 1 base at V and 10 bases at J, leaving 16 bases unmatched. Germline assignment: CDR1 SNHLY and CDR2 FYNNEI. The chain's CDR3 is CASSEESAVPSQGEQFF. In nucleotides, the CDR3 is TGTGCCAGCAGTGAAGAAAGTGCCGTCCCCTCACAGGGGGAGCAGTTCTTC.

The sample holds many counts of this clonotype. V usage is TRBV9 and J usage is TRBJ1-2; D gene ambiguous. V shed 4 bases and J shed 2 bases, with 12 bases lying between them. The CDR3 is made up of 14 amino acids. Germline loops: CDR1 SGDLS, CDR2 YYNGEE. CDR3 region: CASSIRTGNYGYTF. CDR3 nucleotides: TGTGCCAGCAGCATCCGGACGGGGAACTATGGCTACACCTTC.

In DNA, the CDR3 is TGTGCCAGCATCGAAGCCCAGGGGAGCATGAACACTGAAGCTTTCTTT. Translation: CASIEAQGSMNTEAFF. The chain has TRBV9 and TRBJ1-1; TRBD1 might be the D (6 bases). The CDR3 totals 16 residues. The V end lost 6 bases, the J end lost 0 bases, and 18 bases lay between the germline ends. Per germline, CDR1 SGDLS and CDR2 YYNGEE. Variable domain in full (rest from reference TRBV9 and TRBJ1-1): DSGVTQTPKHLITATGQRVTLRCSPRSGDLSVYWYQQSLDQGLQFLIQYYNGEERAKGNILERFSAQQFPDLHSELNLSSLELGDSALYFCASIEAQGSMNTEAFFGQGTRLTVV.

This clonotype was seen only a few times. V is TRBV7-2 and J is TRBJ2-5; D might be TRBD2 (5 bases). The CDR3 length is 18 residues. The germline gives CDR1 SGHTA, CDR2 FQGNSA. With 3 bases removed from V and 2 bases from J, the gap between germline ends came to 22 bases. As DNA, the CDR3 is TGTGCCAGCAGCTTTGTCCCCCGGAACACTAGGTTTCAAGAGACCCAGTACTTC. As protein: CASSFVPRNTRFQETQYF.